The present T cell receptor beta chain was sequenced within a study of cytomegalovirus exposure and HLA in healthy donors. V shed 2 bases, J shed 2 bases, and the junction held 0 bases outside the gene matches. The CDR3 spans 15 residues. Germline values: CDR1 ENHRY, CDR2 SYGVKD. It was with 60 Vbeta and 13 Jbeta primers that the PCR ran. Clones were read by immunoSEQ multiplex PCR, and TCRdb kept only the in-frame ones, dropping some. In the table there are over 150,000 clones, under 70% of which are singletons. V and J are TRBV10-3 and TRBJ2-1; 10 bases map to TRBD2. The receptor's source is a woman aged 40-49 years in good health and CMV-seropositive. The source material was PBMCs. DNA of the CDR3: TGTGCCATCAGTGAGCTAGCGGGGGCCTACAATGAGCAGTTCTTC. Translation: CAISELAGAYNEQFF.